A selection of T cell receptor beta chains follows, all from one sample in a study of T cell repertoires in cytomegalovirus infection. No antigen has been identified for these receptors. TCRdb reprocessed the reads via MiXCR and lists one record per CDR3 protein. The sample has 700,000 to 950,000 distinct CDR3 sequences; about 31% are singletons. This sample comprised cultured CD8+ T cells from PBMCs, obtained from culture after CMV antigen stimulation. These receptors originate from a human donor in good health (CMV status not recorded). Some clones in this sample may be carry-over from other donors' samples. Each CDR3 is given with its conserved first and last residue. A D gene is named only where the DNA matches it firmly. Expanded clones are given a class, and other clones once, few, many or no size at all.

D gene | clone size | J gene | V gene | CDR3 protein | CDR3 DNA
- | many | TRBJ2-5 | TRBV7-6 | CASSSITVAQYF | TGTGCCAGCAGCTCAATTACAGTGGCCCAGTACTTC
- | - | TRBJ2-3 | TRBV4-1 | CASNQVGGPSTDTQYF | TGCGCCAGCAACCAAGTCGGGGGGCCGAGCACAGATACGCAGTATTTT
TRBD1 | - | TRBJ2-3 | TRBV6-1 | CASVHRFRDREADTQYF | TGTGCCAGCGTACACCGATTCCGGGACAGGGAGGCAGATACGCAGTATTTT
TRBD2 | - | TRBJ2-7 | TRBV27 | CASSPLRVAGVYEQYF | TGTGCCAGCAGTCCACTGCGGGTAGCGGGGGTCTACGAGCAGTACTTC
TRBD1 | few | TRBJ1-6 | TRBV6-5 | CASSPGTALSHLDNSPLHF | TGTGCCAGCAGTCCCGGGACAGCCCTCTCTCATCTAGATAATTCACCCCTCCACTTT
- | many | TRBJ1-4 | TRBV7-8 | CASSFAWDGNEKLFF | TGTGCCAGCAGCTTCGCGTGGGACGGTAATGAAAAACTGTTTTTT
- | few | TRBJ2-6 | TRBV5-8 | CASGQPFSGANVLTF | TGTGCCAGCGGGCAGCCGTTCTCTGGGGCCAACGTCCTGACTTTC
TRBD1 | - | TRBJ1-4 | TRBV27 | CASAPRGQEEATNEKLFF | TGTGCCAGCGCCCCCCGGGGACAGGAAGAGGCAACTAATGAAAAACTGTTTTTT
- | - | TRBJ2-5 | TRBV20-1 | CSARQKDRDGDGGPVQETQYF | TGCAGTGCTAGGCAGAAGGACAGGGACGGGGACGGGGGGCCGGTTCAAGAGACCCAGTACTTC
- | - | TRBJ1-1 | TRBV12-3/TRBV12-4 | CASNPRRGLGAEAFF | TGTGCCAGCAACCCTAGAAGGGGCCTTGGGGCTGAAGCTTTCTTT
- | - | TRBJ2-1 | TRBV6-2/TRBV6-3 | CASSYSREISYNEQFF | TGTGCCAGCAGTTACTCGAGGGAAATCTCCTACAATGAGCAGTTCTTC
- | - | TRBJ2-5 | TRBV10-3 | CAITEITETQYF | TGTGCCATCACTGAGATTACAGAGACCCAGTACTTC
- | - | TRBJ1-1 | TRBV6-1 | CASSEGLVGTEAFF | TGTGCCAGCAGTGAGGGGCTTGTGGGCACTGAAGCTTTCTTT
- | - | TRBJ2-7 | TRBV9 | CASSVDSLDYEQYF | TGTGCCAGCAGCGTCGACAGTCTTGACTACGAGCAGTACTTC
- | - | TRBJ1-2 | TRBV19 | CASSMGTVDYGYTF | TGTGCCAGTAGTATGGGAACAGTTGACTATGGCTACACCTTC
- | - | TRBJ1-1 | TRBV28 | CASSLRGNPEAFF | TGTGCCAGCAGTTTACGGGGGAACCCTGAAGCTTTCTTT
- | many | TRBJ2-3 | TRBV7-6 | CASSQVPLQVLSTDTQYF | TGTGCCAGCAGCCAAGTACCGCTACAGGTGTTGAGCACAGATACGCAGTATTTT
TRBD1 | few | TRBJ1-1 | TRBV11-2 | CASSPWDRVMNTEAFF | TGTGCCAGCAGCCCGTGGGACAGGGTCATGAACACTGAAGCTTTCTTT
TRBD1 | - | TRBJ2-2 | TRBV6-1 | CASSATGVAGELFF | TGTGCCAGCAGCGCGACAGGGGTGGCCGGGGAGCTGTTTTTT
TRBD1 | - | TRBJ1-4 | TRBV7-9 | CASSLDSGQGSEKLFF | TGTGCCAGCAGCTTAGATTCTGGACAGGGCAGTGAAAAACTGTTTTTT
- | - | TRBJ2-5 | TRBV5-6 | CASSFSAPETQYF | TGTGCCAGCAGCTTCTCAGCACCGGAGACCCAGTACTTC
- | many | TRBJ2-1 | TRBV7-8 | CASSLAARGNEQFF | TGTGCCAGCAGCTTAGCGGCGAGGGGAAATGAGCAGTTCTTC
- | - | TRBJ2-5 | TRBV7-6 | CASSSIPGSQETQYF | TGTGCCAGCAGCTCCATACCGGGATCCCAAGAGACCCAGTACTTC
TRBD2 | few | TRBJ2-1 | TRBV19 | CASSILPSGNNEQFF | TGTGCCAGTAGTATATTGCCTAGCGGCAACAATGAGCAGTTCTTC
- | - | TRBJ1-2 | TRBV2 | CASSGQEGISYGYTF | TGTGCCAGCAGTGGGCAGGAGGGTATATCCTATGGCTACACCTTC
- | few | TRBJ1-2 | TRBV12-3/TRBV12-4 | CASSATLTDNELYGYTF | TGTGCCAGCAGTGCAACTTTGACAGACAATGAGCTCTATGGCTACACCTTC
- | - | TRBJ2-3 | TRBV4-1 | CAISHLGKILPDTQYF | TGCGCCATCAGCCATCTAGGAAAAATCCTTCCAGATACGCAGTATTTT
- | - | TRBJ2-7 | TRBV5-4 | CASSSYTGDYEQYF | TGTGCCAGCAGCTCCTATACAGGAGACTACGAGCAGTACTTC
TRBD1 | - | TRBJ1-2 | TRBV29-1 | CSVDGQGDLDYGYTF | TGCAGCGTTGACGGACAGGGAGACCTAGACTATGGCTACACCTTC
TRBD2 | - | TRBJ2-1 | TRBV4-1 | CVSSPAGGPNEQFF | TGTGTCAGCAGCCCAGCGGGGGGGCCTAATGAGCAGTTCTTC
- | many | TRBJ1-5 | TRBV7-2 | CASSLVSGDSNQPQHF | TGTGCCAGCAGCTTAGTGTCGGGGGATAGCAATCAGCCCCAGCATTTT
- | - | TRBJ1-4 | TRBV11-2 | CASSQAGAVDEKLFF | TGTGCCAGCAGCCAAGCTGGGGCGGTGGATGAAAAACTGTTTTTT
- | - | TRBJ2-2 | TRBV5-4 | CASSLEGQLLKNTGELFF | TGTGCCAGCAGCTTAGAAGGACAACTATTAAAGAACACCGGGGAGCTGTTTTTT
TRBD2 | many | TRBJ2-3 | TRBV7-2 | CASSSHSGGAANTQYF | TGTGCCAGCAGTTCCCACAGCGGGGGGGCCGCGAATACGCAGTATTTT
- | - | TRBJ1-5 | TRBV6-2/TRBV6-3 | CASSALEGEQPQHF | TGTGCCAGCAGTGCCCTAGAGGGGGAGCAGCCCCAGCATTTT
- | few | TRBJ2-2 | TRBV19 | CASSILTGIPNTGELFF | TGTGCCAGTAGTATTCTAACGGGAATCCCAAACACCGGGGAGCTGTTTTTT
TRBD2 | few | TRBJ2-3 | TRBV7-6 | CASSSSGGGSTDTQYF | TGTGCCAGCAGCTCAAGCGGGGGGGGAAGCACAGATACGCAGTATTTT
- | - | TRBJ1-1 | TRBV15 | CATSRERRGTEAFF | TGTGCCACCAGCAGAGAACGGAGAGGCACTGAAGCTTTCTTT
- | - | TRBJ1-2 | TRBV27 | CASSGTSNNYGYTF | TGTGCCAGCAGCGGGACATCCAATAACTATGGCTACACCTTC
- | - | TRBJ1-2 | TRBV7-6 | CASLDPSYGYTF | TGTGCCAGCCTAGACCCCTCCTATGGCTACACCTTC
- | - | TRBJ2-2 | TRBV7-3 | CASSIPERNYAGELFF | TGTGCCAGCAGTATCCCTGAGCGGAATTATGCCGGGGAGCTGTTTTTT
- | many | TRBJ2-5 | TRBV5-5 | CASSLAEIQETQYF | TGTGCCAGCAGCTTGGCGGAGATTCAAGAGACCCAGTACTTC
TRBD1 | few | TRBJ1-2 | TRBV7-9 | CASMGQPSPNGYTF | TGTGCCAGCATGGGACAGCCATCCCCCAATGGCTACACCTTC
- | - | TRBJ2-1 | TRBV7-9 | CASSSGARGWNEQFF | TGTGCCAGCAGCTCAGGTGCGCGGGGATGGAATGAGCAGTTCTTC
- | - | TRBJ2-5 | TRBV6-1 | CASSEARAKQAQETQYF | TGTGCCAGCAGTGAAGCACGGGCTAAACAGGCCCAAGAGACCCAGTACTTC
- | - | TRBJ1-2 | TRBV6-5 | CASSWTSDKGFYGYTF | TGTGCCAGCAGTTGGACTTCGGACAAGGGGTTCTATGGCTACACCTTC
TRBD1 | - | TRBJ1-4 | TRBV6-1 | CASSETGDIEKLFF | TGTGCCAGCAGTGAAACAGGGGATATTGAAAAACTGTTTTTT
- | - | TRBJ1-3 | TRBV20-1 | CSARPGFLGNTIYF | TGCAGTGCTAGGCCCGGGTTTTTAGGAAACACCATATATTTT
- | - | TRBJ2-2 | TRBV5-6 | CASSLWGPGTGELFF | TGTGCCAGCAGCTTATGGGGGCCGGGCACCGGGGAGCTGTTTTTT
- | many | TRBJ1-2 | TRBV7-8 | CASSPSYGGPNYGYTF | TGTGCCAGCAGCCCTAGCTACGGGGGGCCTAACTATGGCTACACCTTC
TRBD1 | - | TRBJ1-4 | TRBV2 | CASSEALQGGNEKLFF | TGTGCCAGCAGTGAAGCGCTTCAGGGGGGTAATGAAAAACTGTTTTTT
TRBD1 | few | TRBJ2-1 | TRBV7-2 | CASSSSQGASYNEQFF | TGTGCCAGCAGCTCTTCACAGGGGGCCTCCTACAATGAGCAGTTCTTC